A selection of T cell receptor beta chains follows, all from one sample in a study of cytotoxic CD8 clonotypes in ibrutinib-treated CLL. Measured with immunoSEQ multiplex PCR; TCRdb has only the in-frame clones, and not every one. Of 300,000 to 350,000 clones in the sample, just under 80% were seen once. The sequencing used PBMCs, collected before ibrutinib treatment. The source is a human donor with chronic lymphocytic leukemia. Each CDR3 is given with its conserved first and last residue. Fields, in order: J gene, V gene, CDR3 protein.

j_gene: TRBJ2-5; v_gene: TRBV30; CDR3aa: CAWSITGKWETQYF
j_gene: TRBJ1-3; v_gene: TRBV29-1; CDR3aa: CSVAGRTGSSGNTIYF
j_gene: TRBJ1-1; v_gene: TRBV4-1; CDR3aa: CASSQDSAGLNTEAFF
j_gene: TRBJ2-7; v_gene: TRBV28; CDR3aa: CASSDLPLAYEQYF
j_gene: TRBJ2-3; v_gene: TRBV15; CDR3aa: CATSRGGTSTDTQYF
j_gene: TRBJ1-4; v_gene: TRBV28; CDR3aa: CASSLTEGKLFF
j_gene: TRBJ2-2; v_gene: TRBV2; CDR3aa: CASSEGLAANTGELFF
j_gene: TRBJ2-5; v_gene: TRBV28; CDR3aa: CASSLLGIRTQYF
j_gene: TRBJ2-2; v_gene: TRBV5-1; CDR3aa: CASSSSGNPNTGELFF
j_gene: TRBJ2-5; v_gene: TRBV7-2; CDR3aa: CASSFMGTAQETQYF
j_gene: TRBJ2-1; v_gene: TRBV15; CDR3aa: CATSREGSSSYNEQFF
j_gene: TRBJ2-5; v_gene: TRBV6-5; CDR3aa: CASSYSGEETQYF
j_gene: TRBJ2-6; v_gene: TRBV6-4; CDR3aa: CASSDLVAGANVLTF
j_gene: TRBJ1-2; v_gene: TRBV4-2; CDR3aa: CASSQDDRSNYGYTF
j_gene: TRBJ2-1; v_gene: TRBV2; CDR3aa: CASTQGYNEQFF
j_gene: TRBJ2-7; v_gene: TRBV4-1; CDR3aa: CASSPGLAGVEQYF
j_gene: TRBJ1-5; v_gene: TRBV19; CDR3aa: CASSIFYYRDREYSNQPQHF
j_gene: TRBJ2-7; v_gene: TRBV4-2; CDR3aa: CASSQVGADYEQYF